This T cell receptor beta chain is drawn from a study of T-cell reconstitution after alpha-beta-depleted transplantation in children. The trim removed 5 bases at V and 0 bases at J, leaving 4 bases unmatched. The CDR3 runs 15 residues. Germline V gene sequence: CDR1 MNHEY, CDR2 SVGEGT. Molecular barcoding with unique molecular identifiers was used for the TCRbeta library. Each CDR3 protein is one row after TCRdb ran MiXCR on the PCR reads. The top ten clones hold 13% to 15% of a sample with around 600,000 distinct CDR3 sequences, roughly 23% of them seen once. Material: PBMCs, mostly from graft donor cells, obtained 360 days after TCRalphabeta/CD19-depleted stem cell transplant. The origin of this receptor is a boy under two years old who had a stem cell transplant for acute myeloid leukemia, so the T cells may come from the graft donor. The rearrangement links TRBV6-2 or TRBV6-3 to TRBJ2-5; 9 nucleotides align to TRBD2. The CDR3 reads CASSIAGAYQETQYF. CDR3 nucleotides: TGTGCCAGCAGTATAGCGGGGGCCTACCAAGAGACCCAGTACTTC.